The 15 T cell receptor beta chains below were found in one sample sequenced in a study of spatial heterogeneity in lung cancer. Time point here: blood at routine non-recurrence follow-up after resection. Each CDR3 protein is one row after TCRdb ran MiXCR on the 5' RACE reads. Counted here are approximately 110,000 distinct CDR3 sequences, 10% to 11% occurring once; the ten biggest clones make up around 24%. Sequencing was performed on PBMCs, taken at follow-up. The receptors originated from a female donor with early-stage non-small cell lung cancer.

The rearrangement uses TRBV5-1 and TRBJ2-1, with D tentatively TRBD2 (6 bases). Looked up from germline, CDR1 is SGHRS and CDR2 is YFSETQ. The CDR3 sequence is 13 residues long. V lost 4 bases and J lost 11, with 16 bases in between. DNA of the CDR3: TGCGCCAGCAGCCCGGACCTTGGCGGGAAGCAGTTCTTC. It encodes CASSPDLGGKQFF.

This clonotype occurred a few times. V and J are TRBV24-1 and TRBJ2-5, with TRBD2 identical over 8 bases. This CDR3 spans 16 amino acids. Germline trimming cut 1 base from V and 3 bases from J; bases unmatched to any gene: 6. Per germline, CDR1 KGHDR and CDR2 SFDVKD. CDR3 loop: CATSDFGAGVKETQYF. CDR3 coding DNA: TGTGCCACCAGTGATTTTGGAGCGGGAGTCAAAGAGACCCAGTACTTC.

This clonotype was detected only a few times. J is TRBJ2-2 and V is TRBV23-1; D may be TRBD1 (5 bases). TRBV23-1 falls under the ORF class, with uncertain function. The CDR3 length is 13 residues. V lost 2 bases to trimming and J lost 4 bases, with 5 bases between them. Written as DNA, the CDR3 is TGCGCCAGCAGTCAACAGGGCACCGGGGAGCTGTTTTTT. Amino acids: CASSQQGTGELFF.

CDR3 region: CASSVDPGNSNTGELFF. The CDR3 nucleotides read TGTGCCAGCAGCGTAGATCCCGGGAATTCGAACACCGGGGAGCTGTTTTTT. This chain links TRBV9 with TRBJ2-2; tentatively, D is TRBD2 (5 bases). This CDR3 has 17 amino acids. Germline CDR1 SGDLS, CDR2 YYNGEE. Trimming removed 0 bases at V and 0 bases at J, with 12 bases between.

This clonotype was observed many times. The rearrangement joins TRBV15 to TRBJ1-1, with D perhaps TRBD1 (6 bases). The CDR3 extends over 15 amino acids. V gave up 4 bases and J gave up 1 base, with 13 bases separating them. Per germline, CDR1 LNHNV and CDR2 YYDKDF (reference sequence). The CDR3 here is CATSMGGTPNTEAFF. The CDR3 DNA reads TGTGCCACCAGCATGGGCGGGACACCGAACACTGAAGCTTTCTTT.

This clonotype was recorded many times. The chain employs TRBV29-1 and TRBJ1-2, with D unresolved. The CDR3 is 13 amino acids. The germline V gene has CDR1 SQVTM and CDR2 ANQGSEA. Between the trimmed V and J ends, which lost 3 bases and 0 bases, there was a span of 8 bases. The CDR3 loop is CSVDGMANYGYTF. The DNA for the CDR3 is TGCAGCGTTGACGGGATGGCTAACTATGGCTACACCTTC.

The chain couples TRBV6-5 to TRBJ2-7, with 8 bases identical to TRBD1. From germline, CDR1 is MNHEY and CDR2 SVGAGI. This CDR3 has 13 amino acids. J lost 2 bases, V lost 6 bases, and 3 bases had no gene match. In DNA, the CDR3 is TGTGCCAGCAGAAAACAGGGGGCCTACGAGCAGTACGTC. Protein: CASRKQGAYEQYV.

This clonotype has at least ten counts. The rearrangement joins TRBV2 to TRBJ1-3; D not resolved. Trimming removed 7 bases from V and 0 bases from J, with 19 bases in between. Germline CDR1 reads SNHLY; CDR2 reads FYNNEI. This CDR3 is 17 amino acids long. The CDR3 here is CASNLGGSLSSGNTIYF. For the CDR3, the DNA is TGTGCCAGCAACCTTGGAGGCAGCTTGAGCTCTGGAAACACCATATATTTT.

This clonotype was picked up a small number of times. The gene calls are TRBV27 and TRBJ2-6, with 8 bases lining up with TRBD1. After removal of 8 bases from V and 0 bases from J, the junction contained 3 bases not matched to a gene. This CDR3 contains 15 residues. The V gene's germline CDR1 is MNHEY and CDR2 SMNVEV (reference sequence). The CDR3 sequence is CASSQGASGANVLTF. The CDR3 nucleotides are TGTGCCAGCTCCCAGGGGGCCTCTGGGGCCAACGTCCTGACTTTC. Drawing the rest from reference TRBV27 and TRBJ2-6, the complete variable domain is EAQVTQNPRYLITVTGKKLTVTCSQNMNHEYMSWYRQDPGLGLRQIYYSMNVEVTDKGDVPEGYKVSRKEKRNFPLILESPSPNQTSLYFCASSQGASGANVLTFGAGSRLTVL.

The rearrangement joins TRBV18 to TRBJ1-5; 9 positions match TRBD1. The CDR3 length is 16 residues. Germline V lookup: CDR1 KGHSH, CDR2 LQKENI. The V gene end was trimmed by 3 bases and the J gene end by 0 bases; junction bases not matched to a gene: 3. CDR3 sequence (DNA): TGTGCCAGCTCACCGGGACAGGGAAATAGCAATCAGCCCCAGCATTTT. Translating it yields CASSPGQGNSNQPQHF.

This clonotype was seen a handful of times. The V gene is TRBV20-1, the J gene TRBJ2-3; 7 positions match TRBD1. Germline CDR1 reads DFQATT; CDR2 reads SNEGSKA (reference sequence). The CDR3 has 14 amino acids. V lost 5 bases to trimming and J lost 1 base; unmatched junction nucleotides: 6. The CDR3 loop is CSASQGGRTDTQYF. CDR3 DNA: TGCAGTGCTTCTCAAGGGGGCCGCACAGATACGCAGTATTTT.

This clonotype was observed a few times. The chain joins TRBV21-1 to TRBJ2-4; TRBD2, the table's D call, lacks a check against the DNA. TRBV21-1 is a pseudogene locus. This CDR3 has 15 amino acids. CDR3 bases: TGTGCCAGCAGCAAGGAGGGACTAGCCAAAAACATTCAGTACTTC. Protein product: CASSKEGLAKNIQYF.

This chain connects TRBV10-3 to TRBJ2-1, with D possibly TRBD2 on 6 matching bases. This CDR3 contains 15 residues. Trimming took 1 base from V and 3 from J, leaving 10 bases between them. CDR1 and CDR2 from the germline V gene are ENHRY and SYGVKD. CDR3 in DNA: TGTGCCATCAGTGAGTTCACGGGGGACTACAATGAGCAGTTCTTC. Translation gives CAISEFTGDYNEQFF.

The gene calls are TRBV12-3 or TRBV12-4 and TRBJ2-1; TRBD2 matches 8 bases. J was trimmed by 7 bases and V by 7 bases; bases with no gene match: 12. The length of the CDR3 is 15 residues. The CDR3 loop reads CASTNRLAPGNEQFF. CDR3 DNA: TGTGCCAGCACCAATAGACTAGCGCCAGGTAATGAGCAGTTCTTC.

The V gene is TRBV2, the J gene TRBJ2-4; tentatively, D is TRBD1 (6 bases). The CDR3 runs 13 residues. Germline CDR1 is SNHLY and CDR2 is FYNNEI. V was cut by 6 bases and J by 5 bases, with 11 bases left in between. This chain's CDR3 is CASRRGTENIQYF. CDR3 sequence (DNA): TGTGCCAGCAGGAGGGGGACGGAAAACATTCAGTACTTC.